A selection of T cell receptor beta chains follows, all from one sample in a study of early T cells in non-severe SARS-CoV-2 infection. TCRdb re-called the 5' RACE reads with MiXCR, one entry per CDR3 protein. The sample has about 92,000 distinct CDR3 sequences; 14% are singletons. Material: whole blood. The receptors were sampled from an adult who was a healthcare worker with PCR-confirmed SARS-CoV-2 infection or an uninfected control (not recorded which). The CDR3 runs from the conserved cysteine through the conserved F or W. D genes are given only for firm matches. Some rows have no size entry. The others give once, few or many, or a class for an expanded clone.

CDR3	DNA	size	D	V	J
CSVEGQLTYEQYF	TGCAGCGTTGAGGGACAGCTAACCTACGAGCAGTACTTC	-	TRBD1	TRBV29-1	TRBJ2-7
CASSLASGLAGGRAAQYF	TGTGCCAGCAGCTTAGCTTCGGGGCTAGCGGGGGGCAGGGCGGCGCAGTATTTT	few	TRBD2	TRBV7-2	TRBJ2-3
CSVARDRSTDTQYF	TGCAGCGTTGCCAGGGACCGCTCCACGGATACGCAGTATTTT	-	-	TRBV29-1	TRBJ2-3
CASSPRERGSYEQYF	TGTGCCAGCAGTCCCAGGGAGCGGGGGTCCTACGAGCAGTACTTC	-	TRBD2	TRBV28	TRBJ2-7
CASSRGTGLHNEKLFF	TGTGCCAGCAGCCGCGGGACAGGCCTACATAATGAAAAACTGTTTTTT	-	TRBD1	TRBV28	TRBJ1-4
CASSFGHRENTEAFF	TGTGCCAGCAGCTTCGGTCACAGAGAGAACACTGAAGCTTTCTTT	few	-	TRBV11-1	TRBJ1-1
CASSFNSYEQYF	TGTGCCAGCAGTTTTAATTCCTACGAGCAGTACTTC	-	-	TRBV28	TRBJ2-7
CASSYSKGEAFF	TGTGCCAGCAGTTACTCGAAGGGTGAAGCTTTCTTT	-	-	TRBV6-5	TRBJ1-1
CASSIDRGKTFF	TGTGCCAGCAGCATTGACAGGGGGAAGACTTTCTTT	few	TRBD1	TRBV7-2	TRBJ1-1
CAISTSGGANEQFF	TGTGCCATCAGTACTAGCGGGGGGGCGAATGAGCAGTTCTTC	few	TRBD2	TRBV10-3	TRBJ2-1
CASSYLSSPSYEQYF	TGTGCCAGCAGTTACCTGAGCTCCCCCTCCTACGAGCAGTACTTC	-	-	TRBV6-6	TRBJ2-7
CASSLAGNYEQYF	TGCGCCAGCAGCTTGGCAGGAAACTACGAGCAGTACTTC	-	-	TRBV5-1	TRBJ2-7
CASGYSRRGADSPLHF	TGTGCCAGCGGGTACTCCCGACGGGGCGCGGATTCACCCCTCCACTTT	-	-	TRBV6-5	TRBJ1-6
CATSRAGQQNTGELFF	TGTGCCACCAGCAGAGCGGGACAGCAGAACACCGGGGAGCTGTTTTTT	few	TRBD1	TRBV15	TRBJ2-2
CASSSGQGESYEQYF	TGTGCCAGCAGCAGTGGACAGGGGGAATCCTACGAGCAGTACTTC	-	TRBD1	TRBV6-5	TRBJ2-7
CASGLGNRLAVGTDTQYF	TGTGCTAGTGGTTTGGGGAACCGACTAGCCGTTGGTACAGATACGCAGTATTTT	many	TRBD2	TRBV12-5	TRBJ2-3
CASSQDGRAEETQYF	TGCGCCAGCAGCCAAGATGGGAGGGCGGAAGAGACCCAGTACTTC	few	TRBD2	TRBV4-1	TRBJ2-5
CSVDFRAGYGYTF	TGCAGCGTTGATTTTCGGGCTGGCTATGGCTACACCTTC	-	-	TRBV29-1	TRBJ1-2
CASSRGGQHYEQYF	TGTGCCAGCAGTCGGGGGGGACAGCACTACGAGCAGTACTTC	-	-	TRBV12-3/TRBV12-4	TRBJ2-7
CASSQGQSVVRELFF	TGTGCCAGCAGCCAGGGTCAGTCCGTCGTTAGGGAGCTGTTTTTT	few	-	TRBV4-2	TRBJ2-2
CASSSKMGTGSYEQYF	TGTGCCAGCAGTTCGAAAATGGGGACAGGTTCCTACGAGCAGTACTTC	few	TRBD1	TRBV6-5	TRBJ2-7
CASSFRVEITEAFF	TGTGCCAGCAGCTTCAGGGTTGAGATTACTGAAGCTTTCTTT	-	-	TRBV7-6	TRBJ1-1
CASRPGTGVYEQYF	TGTGCCAGCAGACCCGGGACAGGGGTTTACGAGCAGTACTTC	few	TRBD1	TRBV6-5	TRBJ2-7
CASSVTGYKDGYTF	TGTGCCAGCAGTGTCACGGGGTATAAGGATGGCTACACCTTC	-	-	TRBV6-1	TRBJ1-2
CASSFYRGHSNQPQHF	TGTGCCAGCAGTTTCTATAGGGGCCATAGCAATCAGCCCCAGCATTTT	few	-	TRBV28	TRBJ1-5
CASSLLAGTGGEKLFF	TGTGCCAGCAGTTTACTTGCTGGGACAGGGGGTGAAAAACTGTTTTTT	few	TRBD1	TRBV12-3/TRBV12-4	TRBJ1-4
CAMGQGTEQFF	TGTGCCATGGGACAGGGGACTGAGCAGTTCTTC	-	TRBD1	TRBV10-3	TRBJ2-1
CASSLGRFKTDTQYF	TGTGCCAGCAGCCTTGGGCGGTTTAAAACAGATACGCAGTATTTT	-	-	TRBV28	TRBJ2-3
CASSSGLDTQYF	TGTGCCAGCAGCTCCGGGTTGGATACGCAGTATTTT	-	-	TRBV5-5	TRBJ2-3
CASSLLGSQETQYF	TGTGCCAGCAGTTTATTGGGGAGTCAAGAGACCCAGTACTTC	-	-	TRBV27	TRBJ2-5
CASSPWTGRGTDTQYF	TGTGCCAGCAGCCCGTGGACAGGGAGGGGCACAGATACGCAGTATTTT	-	-	TRBV13	TRBJ2-3
CSPQGDTEAFF	TGCAGTCCCCAGGGGGACACTGAAGCTTTCTTT	many	TRBD1	TRBV20-1	TRBJ1-1
CASSQDLGWSPYEQYF	TGTGCCAGCAGCCAAGATTTGGGATGGAGCCCCTACGAGCAGTACTTC	-	-	TRBV4-2	TRBJ2-7
CASSQGVQDSYNEQFF	TGTGCCAGCAGCCAAGGGGTGCAGGATTCCTACAATGAGCAGTTCTTC	-	-	TRBV4-2	TRBJ2-1
CASSLRGTGNSPLHF	TGTGCCAGCAGCTTAAGAGGGACAGGCAATTCACCCCTCCACTTT	many	TRBD1	TRBV7-2	TRBJ1-6
CASSLRGGKDEKLFF	TGTGCCAGCAGTCTCCGAGGGGGGAAGGATGAAAAACTGTTTTTT	-	-	TRBV6-4	TRBJ1-4
CASSGNSYEQYF	TGTGCCAGCAGCGGGAATTCCTACGAGCAGTACTTC	many	-	TRBV7-8	TRBJ2-7
CASRTSFWEKLFF	TGTGCCAGCAGGACCTCCTTCTGGGAAAAACTGTTTTTT	many	-	TRBV28	TRBJ1-4
CSVDRAGEKLFF	TGCAGTGTGGACAGGGCTGGCGAAAAACTGTTTTTT	few	TRBD1	TRBV20-1	TRBJ1-4
CASSYSTGVYEQFF	TGTGCCAGCAGTTATTCTACAGGGGTCTATGAGCAGTTCTTC	many	TRBD1	TRBV6-6	TRBJ2-1
CASSVAAAGEQFF	TGTGCCAGCAGCGTAGCAGCCGCGGGTGAGCAGTTCTTC	-	-	TRBV9	TRBJ2-1
CASSIHTNTGVGEKLFF	TGTGCCAGCAGCATACATACCAATACAGGGGTCGGTGAAAAACTGTTTTTT	few	TRBD1	TRBV7-8	TRBJ1-4
CASRQNTDTQYF	TGTGCCAGCAGGCAGAACACAGATACGCAGTATTTT	few	-	TRBV2	TRBJ2-3
CASRMFWGNNQPQHF	TGTGCCAGCAGAATGTTCTGGGGAAACAATCAGCCCCAGCATTTT	-	-	TRBV6-1	TRBJ1-5
CASTGKTGNTIYF	TGTGCCAGCACGGGCAAGACAGGAAACACCATATATTTT	-	-	TRBV7-9	TRBJ1-3
CASSFVRGGQETQYF	TGTGCCAGCAGTTTCGTGAGGGGGGGCCAAGAGACCCAGTACTTC	few	-	TRBV28	TRBJ2-5
CASSWATSASTDTQYF	TGTGCCAGCAGTTGGGCTACTAGCGCCAGCACAGATACGCAGTATTTT	many	TRBD2	TRBV28	TRBJ2-3
CASSLRDRKLYF	TGTGCCAGCAGTCTCCGGGACCGAAAATTGTACTTC	-	-	TRBV27	TRBJ2-7
CASSETANTEAFF	TGTGCCAGCAGCGAGACAGCAAACACTGAAGCTTTCTTT	few	-	TRBV6-2/TRBV6-3	TRBJ1-1
CASSLDVYEQYF	TGCGCCAGCAGCTTGGACGTGTACGAGCAGTACTTC	many	-	TRBV5-1	TRBJ2-7
CASSLGQTYEQYF	TGTGCCAGCAGTTTGGGACAGACCTACGAGCAGTACTTC	many	TRBD1	TRBV27	TRBJ2-7